Each of the 17 T cell receptor beta chains below was sequenced from the same sample in a study of early T cells in non-severe SARS-CoV-2 infection. TCRdb recomputed calls from the 5' RACE reads with MiXCR, one row per CDR3 protein. The data contain 42,000 or so distinct CDR3 sequences, about 5.9% of them singletons. The source was whole blood, collected at baseline. These receptors originate from an adult who was a healthcare worker with PCR-confirmed SARS-CoV-2 infection or an uninfected control (not recorded which).

This clonotype occurred many times. The V gene is TRBV5-5, the J gene TRBJ1-1; D uncertain. The germline gives CDR1 SGHKS, CDR2 YYEKEE (reference sequence). V lost 3 bases to trimming and J lost 4 bases, with 13 bases between them. CDR3 size: 14 residues. The CDR3, as DNA: TGTGCCAGCAGCTACTTTTACGGGATCACTGAAGCTTTCTTT. This codes for CASSYFYGITEAFF.

This clonotype has a count of ten or more. J is TRBJ2-2 and V is TRBV12-3 or TRBV12-4; 7 bases align to TRBD1. With 6 bases clipped from V and 3 bases from J, the junction kept 13 bases outside the gene matches. The CDR3 length is 17 residues. The CDR3 sequence is CASSKDRVHPYTGELFF. In nucleotides, the CDR3 is TGTGCCAGCAGCAAAGACAGGGTTCATCCGTACACCGGGGAGCTGTTTTTT.

The table lists this clonotype with a few counts. The V call is TRBV11-2, the J call TRBJ2-7; the D gene is possibly TRBD1 (5 bases). The V end was cut by 5 bases, the J end by 2 bases, with 19 bases between. The V gene's germline CDR1 is SGHAT and CDR2 FQNNGV. The CDR3 runs to 16 residues. The CDR3 here is CASSPLGASQTYEQYF. DNA of the CDR3: TGTGCCAGCAGCCCCCTTGGGGCATCCCAGACCTACGAGCAGTACTTC.

J is TRBJ1-5 and V is TRBV7-6; D gene ambiguous. The CDR3 sequence is 17 residues long. Germline CDR1 SGHVS, CDR2 FNYEAQ. Trimming stripped 1 base from V and 2 bases from J, with 15 bases between. DNA of the CDR3: TGTGCCAGCAGCTTAGGTTATAGGCGGGGAGGCAATCAGCCCCAGCATTTT. The encoded protein is CASSLGYRRGGNQPQHF. Filled out from reference TRBV7-6 and TRBJ1-5, the complete variable domain reads GAGVSQSPRYKVTKRGQDVALRCDPISGHVSLYWYRQALGQGPEFLTYFNYEAQQDKSGLPNDRFSAERPEGSISTLTIQRTEQRDSAMYRCASSLGYRRGGNQPQHFGDGTRLSIL.

J is TRBJ1-3 and V is TRBV7-2; weak D call: TRBD1 (5 bases). The CDR3 length is 15 residues. The V end lost 3 bases, the J end lost 2 bases, and 11 bases lay between the germline ends. Looked up from germline, CDR1 is SGHTA and CDR2 is FQGNSA. The CDR3: CASSLGRGAGNTIYF. CDR3 coding DNA: TGTGCCAGCAGCTTGGGAAGAGGGGCTGGAAACACCATATATTTT.

This clonotype has just a few counts. The rearrangement uses TRBV7-9 and TRBJ2-1, with TRBD2 as a possible D gene (6 bases). This CDR3 contains 16 residues. The germline gives CDR1 SEHNR, CDR2 FQNEAQ (reference sequence). V dropped 5 bases and J dropped 0 bases, with 14 bases sitting between them. The DNA of the CDR3 is TGTGCCAGCAGCGGAGGGGACTGGAGCTCCTACAATGAGCAGTTCTTC. Its protein is CASSGGDWSSYNEQFF.

This clonotype was recorded at least ten times. J is TRBJ1-2 and V is TRBV30; D is uncertain. Germline loops: CDR1 GTSNPN, CDR2 SVGIG (reference sequence). This CDR3 spans 14 amino acids. Trimming left V 2 bases short and J 0 bases short, with 10 bases between. CDR3 residues: CAWSNTETNYGYTF. The DNA of the CDR3 is TGTGCCTGGAGTAATACCGAGACTAACTATGGCTACACCTTC.

This clonotype was observed a few times. This rearrangement joins TRBV7-8 to TRBJ2-7; D is undetermined. The CDR3 spans 14 residues. Germline V gene data show CDR1 as SGHVS and CDR2 as FQNEAQ. The V gene lost 6 bases and the J gene lost 3 bases, with 15 bases spanning the gap. The CDR3 region is CASSYKGRVYEQYF. The DNA of the CDR3 is TGTGCCAGCAGTTATAAGGGCCGAGTCTACGAGCAGTACTTC.

Ten or more counts support this clonotype. The rearrangement uses TRBV12-3 or TRBV12-4 and TRBJ1-5; D call uncertain. The CDR3 consists of 16 residues. The V gene lost 3 bases and the J gene lost 4 bases, with 16 bases spanning the gap. CDR3 region: CASSFSPGLRNQPQHF. DNA of the CDR3: TGTGCCAGCAGTTTTTCCCCGGGCTTAAGAAATCAGCCCCAGCATTTT.

This clonotype was recorded many times. The genes are TRBV28 and TRBJ2-5, with TRBD1 identical over 8 bases. V shed 5 bases and J 8 bases; nucleotides not matched to a gene: 10. There are 14 residues in the CDR3. The germline V gene encodes CDR1 MDHEN and CDR2 SYDVKM. The CDR3 DNA reads as TGTGCCAGCAGTACACCCGGGACAGGAGGTACCCAGTACTTC. Its translation: CASSTPGTGGTQYF.

The gene calls are TRBV27 and TRBJ2-7, with no clear D. V was clipped by 6 bases and J by 6 bases, with 15 bases between them. The CDR3 extends over 13 amino acids. Germline lookup yields CDR1 MNHEY and CDR2 SMNVEV (reference sequence). This CDR3 reads CASSLSRTVEQYF. CDR3 coding DNA: TGTGCCAGCAGCCTATCTCGTACTGTCGAGCAGTACTTC.

This clonotype appeared a few times. The CDR3 reads CASSLRPSGGSFTDTQYF. The CDR3 DNA is TGTGCCAGCAGCTTACGGCCTAGCGGGGGGTCCTTCACAGATACGCAGTATTTT. The chain links TRBV7-3 to TRBJ2-3, with TRBD2 matching over 11 bases. This CDR3 region has 18 residues. V lost 2 bases to trimming and J lost 2 bases; unmatched junction nucleotides: 9. CDR1 and CDR2 from the germline V gene are SGHTA and FQGTGA.

At least ten counts were recorded for this clonotype. The chain joins TRBV24-1 to TRBJ2-5; 8 bases fit TRBD2. The V gene end was trimmed by 3 bases and the J gene end by 5 bases; junction bases not matched to a gene: 7. Germline values: CDR1 KGHDR, CDR2 SFDVKD. The CDR3 has 15 amino acids. Here the CDR3 reads CATSDPGTRGETQYF. The CDR3 region has the DNA TGTGCCACCAGTGATCCCGGGACTAGAGGGGAGACCCAGTACTTC.

This clonotype was detected ten times or more. V is TRBV12-3 or TRBV12-4 and J is TRBJ1-2, with a possible D match to TRBD1 (5 bases). This CDR3 comprises 14 residues. The ends were cut back, 3 bases at V and 6 bases at J, with 14 bases in the middle. CDR3 DNA sequence: TGTGCCAGCAGTTTGAGGCACAGGCTGAATGGCTACACCTTC. Protein sequence: CASSLRHRLNGYTF.

This clonotype was counted between two and nine times. The chain has TRBV7-9 and TRBJ2-5; D possibly corresponds to TRBD1 (5 bases). CDR3 length equals 12 residues. The germline V gene has CDR1 SEHNR and CDR2 FQNEAQ (reference sequence). Trimming stripped 6 bases from V and 4 bases from J, with 9 bases between. The CDR3 spells CASRPTVETQYF. The DNA of the CDR3 is TGTGCCAGCAGACCGACAGTAGAGACCCAGTACTTC.

The rearrangement uses TRBV7-9 and TRBJ1-6, with TRBD1 as a possible D gene (5 bases). Trimming left V 1 base short and J 9 bases short, with 13 bases between. CDR3 length: 15 amino acids. Germline CDR1 and CDR2: SEHNR and FQNEAQ (reference sequence). The chain's CDR3 is CASSLGGRDGSPLHF. Written as DNA, the CDR3 is TGTGCCAGCAGCTTAGGGGGCAGGGACGGTTCACCCCTCCACTTT.

This clonotype occurred many times. This chain connects TRBV20-1 to TRBJ1-4; D perhaps matches TRBD1 (5 bases). V was cut by 0 bases and J by 5 bases, with 7 bases left in between. There are 13 residues in the CDR3. Looked up from germline, CDR1 is DFQATT and CDR2 is SNEGSKA (reference sequence). The CDR3 nucleotides read TGCAGTGCTAGAGAGCGGGGGAATGAAAAACTGTTTTTT. This codes for CSARERGNEKLFF.